A selection of T cell receptor beta chains follows, all from one sample in a study of T cell repertoires in cytomegalovirus infection. TCRdb used MiXCR to reprocess the reads, holding one entry per CDR3 protein. The sample gives 350,000 to 550,000 distinct CDR3 sequences, approximately 31% of which show up once; around 13% is in the top ten. Sequencing was done on a sample of PBMCs. Receptors originate from a human donor in good health (CMV status not recorded). Some clones in this sample may be carry-over from other donors' samples. Both conserved end residues are part of each CDR3. The D gene is left open where the match is weak. Clone size appears in some rows only: once, few, many, or a class for an expanded clone.

v_gene: TRBV29-1; abundance: .; d_gene: TRBD1; j_gene: TRBJ2-3; CDR3nt: TGCAGCGTGCTTCCGGGACAGTCCACAGATACGCAGTATTTT; CDR3aa: CSVLPGQSTDTQYF
v_gene: TRBV6-2/TRBV6-3; abundance: few; d_gene: .; j_gene: TRBJ1-5; CDR3nt: TGTGCCACCAGATCCGGACGGGGAAGCAATCAGCCCCAGCATTTT; CDR3aa: CATRSGRGSNQPQHF
v_gene: TRBV19; abundance: few; d_gene: .; j_gene: TRBJ1-2; CDR3nt: TGTGCCAGTAGTACCGCATTCCAGGCTAACTATGGCTACACCTTC; CDR3aa: CASSTAFQANYGYTF
v_gene: TRBV30; abundance: .; d_gene: .; j_gene: TRBJ1-1; CDR3nt: TGTGCCTGGAGTTTCGGGCTGAGGAACACTGAAGCTTTCTTT; CDR3aa: CAWSFGLRNTEAFF
v_gene: TRBV20-1; abundance: few; d_gene: TRBD1; j_gene: TRBJ1-1; CDR3nt: TGCAGTGCTAGAGTACAGGGGGCGAGGACTGAAGCTTTCTTT; CDR3aa: CSARVQGARTEAFF
v_gene: TRBV2; abundance: .; d_gene: TRBD2; j_gene: TRBJ2-1; CDR3nt: TGTGGGACTAGCGGGGGATACAATGAGCAGTTCTTC; CDR3aa: CGTSGGYNEQFF
v_gene: TRBV27; abundance: few; d_gene: .; j_gene: TRBJ1-2; CDR3nt: TGTGCCAGCAGTTTAAATTCGGACTATAACTATGGCTACACCTTC; CDR3aa: CASSLNSDYNYGYTF
v_gene: TRBV19; abundance: .; d_gene: TRBD1; j_gene: TRBJ2-7; CDR3nt: TGTGCCAGTAGCAGACAGGGGTACCTCGAGCAGTACTTC; CDR3aa: CASSRQGYLEQYF
v_gene: TRBV7-2; abundance: .; d_gene: TRBD2; j_gene: TRBJ2-1; CDR3nt: TGTGCCAGCAGCTTAATTCAGGGAGGGTTCAATGAGCAGTTCTTC; CDR3aa: CASSLIQGGFNEQFF
v_gene: TRBV10-3; abundance: .; d_gene: .; j_gene: TRBJ2-7; CDR3nt: TGTGCCATCAGTGAGACAGGAATCTCCTACGAGCAGTACTTC; CDR3aa: CAISETGISYEQYF
v_gene: TRBV20-1; abundance: few; d_gene: TRBD1; j_gene: TRBJ1-6; CDR3nt: TGCAGTGCTAGAGATCTGTCGGGCAGGGGGGATACACCCCTCCACTTT; CDR3aa: CSARDLSGRGDTPLHF
v_gene: TRBV20-1; abundance: few; d_gene: TRBD2; j_gene: TRBJ2-7; CDR3nt: TGCAGTGCTCGTCTTCTGGGCGGGGGTAAGGGCGAGCAGTACTTC; CDR3aa: CSARLLGGGKGEQYF
v_gene: TRBV29-1; abundance: once; d_gene: .; j_gene: TRBJ1-1; CDR3nt: TGCAGCGTTCATCAGGAGTGGGTCGGCAGCCGAACTGAAGCTTTCTTT; CDR3aa: CSVHQEWVGSRTEAFF
v_gene: TRBV19; abundance: few; d_gene: TRBD1; j_gene: TRBJ2-7; CDR3nt: TGTGCCAGTAGTGAGCAGGGGGCCGCCTACGAGCAGTACTTC; CDR3aa: CASSEQGAAYEQYF
v_gene: TRBV19; abundance: .; d_gene: TRBD1; j_gene: TRBJ2-7; CDR3nt: TGTGCCAGTAGTCCTACCGGGACAGCATCCTACGAGCAGTACTTC; CDR3aa: CASSPTGTASYEQYF
v_gene: TRBV6-1; abundance: few; d_gene: .; j_gene: TRBJ1-6; CDR3nt: TGTGCCAGCAGTGAATTGTCGATTGGTAATTCACCCCTCCACTTT; CDR3aa: CASSELSIGNSPLHF
v_gene: TRBV12-3/TRBV12-4; abundance: few; d_gene: TRBD1; j_gene: TRBJ2-3; CDR3nt: TGTGCCAGCAGTTTTGAGGACAGGGAGACAGATACGCAGTATTTT; CDR3aa: CASSFEDRETDTQYF
v_gene: TRBV19; abundance: .; d_gene: TRBD1; j_gene: TRBJ1-2; CDR3nt: TGTGCCAGTAGTCCCGGGACAGGGTGGATCGGCTACACCTTC; CDR3aa: CASSPGTGWIGYTF
v_gene: TRBV28; abundance: .; d_gene: .; j_gene: TRBJ1-6; CDR3nt: TGTGCCAGCAGTTCTCCTATCTCAGGCTCCTATAATTCACCCCTCCACTTT; CDR3aa: CASSSPISGSYNSPLHF
v_gene: TRBV27; abundance: .; d_gene: TRBD1; j_gene: TRBJ2-7; CDR3nt: TGTGCCAGCAGTTTGCACCGGGACAGGTTCTCCTACGAGCAGTACTTC; CDR3aa: CASSLHRDRFSYEQYF
v_gene: TRBV10-2; abundance: .; d_gene: .; j_gene: TRBJ2-7; CDR3nt: TGCGCCAGCACCCCCGGTGTCAGAGGCTTGCACGAGCAGTACTTC; CDR3aa: CASTPGVRGLHEQYF
v_gene: TRBV19; abundance: .; d_gene: .; j_gene: TRBJ2-7; CDR3nt: TGTGCCAGTAGTAAGAGCGATCAGTACGAGCAGTACTTC; CDR3aa: CASSKSDQYEQYF
v_gene: TRBV10-3; abundance: .; d_gene: .; j_gene: TRBJ2-7; CDR3nt: TGTGCCATCAGCCGCCCCGGGGAAACCTACGAGCAGTACTTC; CDR3aa: CAISRPGETYEQYF
v_gene: TRBV6-2/TRBV6-3; abundance: many; d_gene: TRBD2; j_gene: TRBJ2-2; CDR3nt: TGTGCCAGCAGTCTACTAGCGGGGGGGAACACCGGGGAGCTGTTTTTT; CDR3aa: CASSLLAGGNTGELFF
v_gene: TRBV12-3/TRBV12-4; abundance: .; d_gene: .; j_gene: TRBJ1-2; CDR3nt: TGTGCCAGCAACATCCCGGGGGACGGCTACACCTTC; CDR3aa: CASNIPGDGYTF
v_gene: TRBV7-2; abundance: .; d_gene: .; j_gene: TRBJ1-5; CDR3nt: TGTGCCAGCATCTTACGTGGTGGTGTACAAGTGGTCCATCATTTT; CDR3aa: CASILRGGVQVVHHF
v_gene: TRBV7-2; abundance: many; d_gene: .; j_gene: TRBJ1-1; CDR3nt: TGTGCCAGCAGCTCCCGACGGGGGGACACTGAAGCTTTCTTT; CDR3aa: CASSSRRGDTEAFF
v_gene: TRBV19; abundance: few; d_gene: TRBD1; j_gene: TRBJ2-5; CDR3nt: TGTGCCAGTAGTATGGACAGGGGACGAGAGACCCAGTACTTC; CDR3aa: CASSMDRGRETQYF
v_gene: TRBV20-1; abundance: .; d_gene: .; j_gene: TRBJ1-3; CDR3nt: TGCAGTGTCAGCAACCCCAGGGTAGGAAACACCATATATTTT; CDR3aa: CSVSNPRVGNTIYF
v_gene: TRBV6-2/TRBV6-3; abundance: .; d_gene: TRBD2; j_gene: TRBJ2-3; CDR3nt: TGTGCCAGCAGGGGACTAGCGGGGGGTTTTCGCACAGATACGCAGTATTTT; CDR3aa: CASRGLAGGFRTDTQYF
v_gene: TRBV6-1; abundance: .; d_gene: .; j_gene: TRBJ2-3; CDR3nt: TGTGCCAGCAGTTACGGAGCAGATACGCAGTCTTTT; CDR3aa: CASSYGADTQSF
v_gene: TRBV7-2; abundance: many; d_gene: .; j_gene: TRBJ2-7; CDR3nt: TGTGCCAGCAGCCTCGGGCCGGTGGGTTCCTACGAGCAGTACTTC; CDR3aa: CASSLGPVGSYEQYF
v_gene: TRBV7-6; abundance: many; d_gene: TRBD2; j_gene: TRBJ2-5; CDR3nt: TGTGCCAGCAGCGGGACTAGCGGGGGGTACCAAGAGACCCAGTACTTC; CDR3aa: CASSGTSGGYQETQYF